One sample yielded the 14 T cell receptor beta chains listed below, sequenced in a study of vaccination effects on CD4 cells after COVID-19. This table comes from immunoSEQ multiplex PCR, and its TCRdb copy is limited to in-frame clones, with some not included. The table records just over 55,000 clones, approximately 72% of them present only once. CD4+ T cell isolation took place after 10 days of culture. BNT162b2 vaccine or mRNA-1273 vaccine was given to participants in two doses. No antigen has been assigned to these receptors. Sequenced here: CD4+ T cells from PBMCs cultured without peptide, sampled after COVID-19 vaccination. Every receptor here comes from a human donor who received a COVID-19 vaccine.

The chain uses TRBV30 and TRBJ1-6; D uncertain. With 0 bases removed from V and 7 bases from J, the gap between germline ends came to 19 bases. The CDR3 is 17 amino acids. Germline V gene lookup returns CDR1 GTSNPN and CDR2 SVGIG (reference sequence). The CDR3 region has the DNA TGTGCCTGGAGTGTAGGTCTGGTGAGACTACCAAATTCACCCCTCCACTTT. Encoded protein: CAWSVGLVRLPNSPLHF.

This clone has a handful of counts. CDR3 sequence (DNA): TGTGCCACCAGCAGAGGAGACAGCCTCTCTGGAAACACCATATATTTT. Protein sequence: CATSRGDSLSGNTIYF. The J gene is TRBJ1-3, the V gene TRBV15, with TRBD1 as a possible D gene (5 bases). The CDR3 loop spans 16 amino acids. V lost 1 base and J 0 bases, leaving 10 bases between the germline ends. CDR1 is LNHNV and CDR2 is YYDKDF in the germline V gene (reference sequence). Full variable domain (rest looked up from reference TRBV15 and TRBJ1-3): DAMVIQNPRYQVTQFGKPVTLSCSQTLNHNVMYWYQQKSSQAPKLLFHYYDKDFNNEADTPDNFQSRRPNTSFCFLDIRSPGLGDTAMYLCATSRGDSLSGNTIYFGEGSWLTVV.

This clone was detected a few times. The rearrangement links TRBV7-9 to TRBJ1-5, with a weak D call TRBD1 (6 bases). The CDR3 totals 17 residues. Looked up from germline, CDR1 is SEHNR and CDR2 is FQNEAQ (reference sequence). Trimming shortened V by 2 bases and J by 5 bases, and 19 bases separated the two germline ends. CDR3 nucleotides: TGTGCCAGCAGCTTAAAAGGCCGGGGTAGACAGGATCAGCCCCAGCATTTT. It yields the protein CASSLKGRGRQDQPQHF.

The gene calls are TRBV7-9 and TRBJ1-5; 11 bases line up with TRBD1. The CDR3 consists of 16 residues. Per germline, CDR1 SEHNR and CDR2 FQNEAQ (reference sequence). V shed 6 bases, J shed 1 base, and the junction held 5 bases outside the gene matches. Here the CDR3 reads CASSPGQGASNQPQHF. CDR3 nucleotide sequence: TGTGCCAGCAGTCCAGGACAGGGGGCGAGCAATCAGCCCCAGCATTTT.

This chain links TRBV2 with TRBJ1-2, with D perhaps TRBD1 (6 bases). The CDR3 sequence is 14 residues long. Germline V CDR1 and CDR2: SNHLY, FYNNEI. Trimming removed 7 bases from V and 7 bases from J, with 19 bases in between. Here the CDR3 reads CASTSEGGQLGYTF. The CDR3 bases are TGTGCCAGCACCAGTGAAGGGGGGCAGCTTGGCTACACCTTC.

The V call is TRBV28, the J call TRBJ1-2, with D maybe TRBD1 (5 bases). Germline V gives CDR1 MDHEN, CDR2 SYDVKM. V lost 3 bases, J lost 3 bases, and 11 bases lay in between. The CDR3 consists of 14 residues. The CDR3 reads CASSFGRGDYGYTF. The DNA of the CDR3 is TGTGCCAGCAGTTTTGGGCGGGGGGACTATGGCTACACCTTC.

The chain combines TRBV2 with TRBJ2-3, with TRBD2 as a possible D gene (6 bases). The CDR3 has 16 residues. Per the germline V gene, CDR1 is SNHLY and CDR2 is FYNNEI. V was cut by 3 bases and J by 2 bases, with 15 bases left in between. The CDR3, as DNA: TGTGCCAGCAGTGAGGGCCTCCGGAGGGACACAGATACGCAGTATTTT. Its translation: CASSEGLRRDTDTQYF.

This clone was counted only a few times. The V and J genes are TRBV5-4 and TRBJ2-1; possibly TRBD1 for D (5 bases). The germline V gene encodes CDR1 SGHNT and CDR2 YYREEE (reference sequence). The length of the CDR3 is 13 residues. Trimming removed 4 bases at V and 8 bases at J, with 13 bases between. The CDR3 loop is CASSPRLGDEQFF. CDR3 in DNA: TGTGCCAGCAGCCCTCGTCTAGGGGATGAGCAGTTCTTC.

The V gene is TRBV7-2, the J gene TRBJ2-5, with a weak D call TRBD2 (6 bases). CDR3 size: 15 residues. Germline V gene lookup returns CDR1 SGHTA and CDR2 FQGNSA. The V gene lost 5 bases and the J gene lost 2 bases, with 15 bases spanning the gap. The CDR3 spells CASSPSWGRQETQYF. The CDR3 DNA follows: TGTGCCAGCAGCCCAAGTTGGGGGAGGCAAGAGACCCAGTACTTC.

The CDR3 loop is CASSTTLAGVQFYGYTF. The CDR3 nucleotides are TGTGCCAGTAGTACGACCTTAGCAGGGGTACAGTTTTATGGCTACACCTTC. V usage is TRBV19 and J usage is TRBJ1-2, with TRBD1 as a possible D gene (6 bases). Trimming took 4 bases from V and 5 from J, leaving 23 bases between them. Germline CDR1 is LNHDA and CDR2 is SQIVND (reference sequence). This CDR3 comprises 17 residues.

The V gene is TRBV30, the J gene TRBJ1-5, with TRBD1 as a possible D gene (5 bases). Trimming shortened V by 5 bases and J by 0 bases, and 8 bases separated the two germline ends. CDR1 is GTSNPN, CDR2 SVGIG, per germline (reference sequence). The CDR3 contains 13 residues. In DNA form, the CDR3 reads TGTGCCTGGGGGACGTATAGCAATCAGCCCCAGCATTTT. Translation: CAWGTYSNQPQHF.

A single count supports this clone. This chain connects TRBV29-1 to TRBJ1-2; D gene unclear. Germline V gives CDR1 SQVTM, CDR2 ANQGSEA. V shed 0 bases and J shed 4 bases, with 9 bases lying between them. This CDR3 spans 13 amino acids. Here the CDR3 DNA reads TGCAGCGTTGAAGATGGCGGCAGCTATGGCTACACCTTC. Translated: CSVEDGGSYGYTF.

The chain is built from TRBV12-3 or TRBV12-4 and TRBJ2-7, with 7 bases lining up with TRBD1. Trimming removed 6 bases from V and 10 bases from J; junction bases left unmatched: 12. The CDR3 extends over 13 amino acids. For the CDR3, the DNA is TGTGCCAGCAGAACAACCGGGACAGCCAAACAGTACTTC. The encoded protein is CASRTTGTAKQYF.

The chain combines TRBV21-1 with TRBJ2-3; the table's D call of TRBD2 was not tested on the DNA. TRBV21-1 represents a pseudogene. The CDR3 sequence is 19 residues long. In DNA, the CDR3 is TGTGCCACCTATCATTGGGTGGCGGGGGGGCCGGCGGCAACAGATACGCAGTATTTT. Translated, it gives CATYHWVAGGPAATDTQYF.